One sample yielded the 17 T cell receptor beta chains listed below, sequenced in a study of cytomegalovirus exposure and HLA in healthy donors. The PCR was carried out with 60 Vbeta primers and 13 Jbeta primers. Produced via immunoSEQ multiplex PCR; TCRdb's table is partial and in-frame only. The data contain more than 150,000 clones, 77% of them singletons. The sequencing input was PBMCs. The receptors shown here come from a man aged 18 to 30 in good health and CMV-seronegative.

The V call is TRBV5-6, the J call TRBJ1-3; D is unresolved. This CDR3 has 13 amino acids. CDR1 is SGHDT and CDR2 is YYEEEE in the germline V gene. V lost 1 base to trimming and J lost 4 bases, with 6 bases between them. CDR3 sequence reads: CASSLRGGNTIYF. The CDR3 nucleotides read TGTGCCAGCAGCTTGAGAGGGGGAAACACCATATATTTT.

The CDR3 is CASSGTGATYEQYF. The CDR3 nucleotides read TGTGCCAGCAGTGGGACAGGGGCAACCTACGAGCAGTACTTC. This rearrangement joins TRBV7-2 to TRBJ2-7; 10 nucleotides line up with TRBD1. From germline, CDR1 is SGHTA and CDR2 FQGNSA. CDR3 length: 14 amino acids. V was clipped by 6 bases and J by 2 bases; unmatched bases: 4.

In this sample, this clone turned up a few times. The genes are TRBV10-2 and TRBJ2-1; 11 nucleotides line up with TRBD2. The CDR3 has 14 residues. J lost 9 bases, V lost 5 bases, and 6 bases had no gene match. Looked up from germline, CDR1 is WSHSY and CDR2 is SAAADI. CDR3 coding DNA: TGCGCCAGCAGTAGTAGCGGGGGGGCCCGTGAGCAGTTCTTC. Translation gives CASSSSGGAREQFF.

J is TRBJ1-6 and V is TRBV27; 7 nucleotides align to TRBD1. CDR3 length equals 17 residues. V shed 4 bases and J 3 bases; nucleotides not matched to a gene: 9. The germline CDR1 and CDR2 sequences are MNHEY and SMNVEV (reference sequence). The CDR3 bases are TGTGCCAGCAGTTATCTACAGGGGAGACTCTATAATTCACCCCTCCACTTT. It translates to CASSYLQGRLYNSPLHF.

Only a few counts were recorded for this clone. Here the CDR3 reads CASSPTGSINNEQFF. The CDR3 bases are TGTGCCAGCAGTCCTACCGGGTCTATCAACAATGAGCAGTTCTTC. V is TRBV6-6 and J is TRBJ2-1; D unclear. The germline CDR1 and CDR2 sequences are MNHNY and SVGAGI (reference sequence). Trimming stripped 5 bases from V and 5 bases from J, with 16 bases between. The CDR3 consists of 15 residues.

The rearrangement links TRBV7-9 to TRBJ2-7; 7 bases are shared with TRBD1. Germline CDR1 and CDR2: SEHNR and FQNEAQ (reference sequence). The CDR3 sequence is 14 residues long. V lost 1 base to trimming and J lost 3 bases; unmatched junction nucleotides: 3. The CDR3 spells CASSLGQGGYEQYF. The CDR3 DNA sequence: TGTGCCAGCAGCTTAGGACAGGGTGGCTACGAGCAGTACTTC.

Comments on this clone: The sample holds other DNA sequences that translate to the same CDR3. This chain links TRBV7-9 with TRBJ2-7; TRBD2 agrees at 7 bases. The CDR3 is 15 residues long. Germline V gene sequence: CDR1 SEHNR, CDR2 FQNEAQ (reference sequence). The V gene end was trimmed by 3 bases and the J gene end by 1 base; junction bases not matched to a gene: 6. The CDR3 region has the DNA TGTGCCAGCAGCTTCACGTCGGGGGGATCCTACGAGCAGTACTTC. Amino acid sequence: CASSFTSGGSYEQYF.

This clone was counted only a few times. The chain joins TRBV29-1 to TRBJ2-2; TRBD2 might be the D (6 bases). V was cut by 3 bases and J by 7 bases, with 6 bases left in between. Germline assignment: CDR1 SQVTM and CDR2 ANQGSEA. This CDR3 region has 11 residues. CDR3 sequence: CSVEGGGELFF. The CDR3 DNA reads TGCAGCGTTGAGGGGGGCGGGGAGCTGTTTTTT.

This clone was counted once. The rearrangement uses TRBV11-3 and TRBJ2-1; 7 nucleotides match TRBD2. Germline V gene lookup returns CDR1 SGHNT and CDR2 YENEEA. The CDR3 totals 15 residues. Losses at the gene ends were 5 bases for V and 6 bases for J; bases not matched to a gene: 10. In DNA form, the CDR3 reads TGTGCCAGCAGCCGCGGGAGCCGGTTCGGCAATGAGCAGTTCTTC. This gives the protein CASSRGSRFGNEQFF.

The rearrangement uses TRBV4-3 and TRBJ2-3; D possibly corresponds to TRBD2 (6 bases). Trimming cost V 1 base and J 4 bases, with 9 bases left between them. CDR3 length equals 14 residues. The V gene's germline CDR1 is LGHNA and CDR2 YSLEER. In nucleotides, the CDR3 is TGCGCCAGCAGCCAAGGGACTAAAGCAGATACGCAGTATTTT. It is translated as CASSQGTKADTQYF.

The chain employs TRBV28 and TRBJ1-5; a possible D gene is TRBD1 (6 bases). The CDR3 is 13 residues long. Germline CDR1 and CDR2: MDHEN and SYDVKM. Trimming left V 6 bases short and J 6 bases short, with 12 bases between. Here the CDR3 DNA reads TGTGCCAGCAGCTTGGACAGTGTTCAGCCCCAGCATTTT. The encoded protein is CASSLDSVQPQHF.

This chain joins TRBV18 and TRBJ2-1; 10 bases fit TRBD1. The trim removed 4 bases at V and 4 bases at J, leaving 4 bases unmatched. This CDR3 is 15 amino acids long. CDR1 is KGHSH and CDR2 is LQKENI in the germline V gene. The CDR3: CASSLRTGGYNEQFF. CDR3 sequence (DNA): TGTGCCAGCTCACTGCGGACAGGGGGTTACAATGAGCAGTTCTTC. The full variable domain, rest sourced from reference TRBV18 and TRBJ2-1, is NAGVMQNPRHLVRRRGQEARLRCSPMKGHSHVYWYRQLPEEGLKFMVYLQKENIIDESGMPKERFSAEFPKEGPSILRIQQVVRGDSAAYFCASSLRTGGYNEQFFGPGTRLTVL.

V gene TRBV28 combines with J gene TRBJ2-5; D is perhaps TRBD2 (6 bases). Between the trimmed V and J ends, which lost 7 bases and 0 bases, there was a span of 18 bases. The CDR3 has 16 residues. Germline assignment: CDR1 MDHEN and CDR2 SYDVKM. Written as DNA, the CDR3 is TGTGCCAGCAATGTCGTGGGGCGGGGACACCAAGAGACCCAGTACTTC. This codes for CASNVVGRGHQETQYF.

On this clone: At one boundary the junction diverges from the germline segment, which might be a read error. The chain links TRBV7-9 to TRBJ2-6, with TRBD1 identical over 7 bases. Germline V gene lookup returns CDR1 SEHNR and CDR2 FQNEAQ (reference sequence). The CDR3 has 17 residues. CDR3: CSSSPRDSYSGANVLTF. CDR3 sequence (DNA): TGTTCCAGCAGCCCTCGGGACAGCTACTCTGGGGCCAACGTCCTGACTTTC.

V is TRBV7-8 and J is TRBJ2-5; tentative D call: TRBD2 (7 bases). With 5 bases removed from V and 4 bases from J, the gap between germline ends came to 14 bases. CDR3 length: 14 amino acids. Germline V gives CDR1 SGHVS, CDR2 FQNEAQ. The CDR3 spells CASSRPGGAETQYF. CDR3 nucleotides: TGTGCCAGCAGCCGACCTGGGGGGGCAGAGACCCAGTACTTC.

The chain is built from TRBV4-1 and TRBJ2-3; 10 bases are shared with TRBD2. Germline lookup yields CDR1 MGHRA and CDR2 YSYEKL. The CDR3 runs 16 residues. V shed 5 bases, J shed 6 bases, and the junction held 11 bases outside the gene matches. The CDR3 DNA reads as TGCGCCAGCAGCATAGGGACTAGCGCAATTCGGGATACGCAGTATTTT. Its translation is CASSIGTSAIRDTQYF.

The CDR3 spells CASSPHSSGGTGELFF. The CDR3 bases are TGTGCCAGCAGCCCCCATTCTAGCGGGGGGACCGGGGAGCTGTTTTTT. The chain combines TRBV9 with TRBJ2-2; 11 bases map to TRBD2. V dropped 4 bases and J dropped 5; count of bases not matched to a gene: 7. CDR1 is SGDLS and CDR2 is YYNGEE in the germline V gene. This CDR3 comprises 16 residues.